A single T cell receptor (beta chain) is shown here with its context. Its antigen remains unidentified. The V end was cut by 5 bases, the J end by 12 bases, with 16 bases between. Germline assignment: CDR1 LNHNV and CDR2 YYDKDF (reference sequence). There are 13 residues in the CDR3. The data were taken from a study of cytomegalovirus exposure and HLA in healthy donors. Study-level results: Most TCR beta V segments were productive about 90% or about 30% of the time in an earlier analysis. Specificity for CMV antigens was confirmed in vitro for a few of the CMV-associated chains. More clonal expansion characterized HLA-associated TCR beta chains than equally common others in a later analysis.

In the PCR, 60 Vbeta and 13 Jbeta primers were used. This table comes from immunoSEQ multiplex PCR, and its TCRdb copy is limited to in-frame clones, with some not included. The sample has some 130,000 clones; approximately 80% are singletons. The specimen was PBMCs. This chain uses TRBV15 with TRBJ1-4; D is unclear. This clonotype originated in a male donor in good health and CMV-seropositive. CDR3 residues: CATSRTFQEELFF. The CDR3 DNA sequence: TGTGCCACCAGCCGAACCTTCCAGGAAGAACTGTTTTTT. The full variable domain, with the rest looked up from reference TRBV15 and TRBJ1-4, is DAMVIQNPRYQVTQFGKPVTLSCSQTLNHNVMYWYQQKSSQAPKLLFHYYDKDFNNEADTPDNFQSRRPNTSFCFLDIRSPGLGDTAMYLCATSRTFQEELFFGSGTQLSVL.